What follows describes a single TCR beta chain. In the study's own analysis: For nucleated cells, counts were estimated from reference gene primer amplification. The assay was immunoSEQ multiplex PCR, and TCRdb's table has in-frame clones only and misses some. Clone size and V and J calls were adopted from that table, with D and trimming inferred from the DNA. The sample includes roughly 39,000 clones, around 96% of them seen just once. The sample originates from a study of blood T cell repertoires in COVID-19. Study context: COVID-19 samples collected from the United States, Italy and Spain covered acute and convalescent phases. The analysed material was cDNA or gDNA that came from T cells, B-cell-depleted T cells, or PBMCs.

Germline V gives CDR1 MNHNY, CDR2 SVGAGI (reference sequence). The trim removed 8 bases at V and 4 bases at J, leaving 13 bases unmatched. The CDR3 consists of 15 residues. This receptor was identified in a human donor with active COVID-19. The donor label of this sample is uncertain. The sequenced material came from peripheral blood. This chain connects TRBV6-6 to TRBJ2-7; 8 bases map to TRBD1. CDR3 coding DNA: TGTGCCAGCTCACGCCTAGGACAGGGTATGTACGAGCAGTACTTC. This encodes CASSRLGQGMYEQYF.